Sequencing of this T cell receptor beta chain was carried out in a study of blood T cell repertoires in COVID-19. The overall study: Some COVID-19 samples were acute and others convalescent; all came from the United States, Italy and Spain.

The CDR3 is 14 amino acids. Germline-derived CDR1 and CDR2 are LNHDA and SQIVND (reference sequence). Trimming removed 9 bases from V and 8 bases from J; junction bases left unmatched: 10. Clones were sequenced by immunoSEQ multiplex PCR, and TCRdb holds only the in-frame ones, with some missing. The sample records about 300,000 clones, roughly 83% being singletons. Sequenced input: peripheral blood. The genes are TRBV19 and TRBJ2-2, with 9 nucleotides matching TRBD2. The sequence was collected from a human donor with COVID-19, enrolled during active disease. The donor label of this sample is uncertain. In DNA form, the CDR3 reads TGTGCCAGCCGTGGCGGGAGGGCCTTAGGGGAGCTGTTTTTT. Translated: CASRGGRALGELFF. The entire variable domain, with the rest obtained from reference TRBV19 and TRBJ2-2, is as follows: DGGITQSPKYLFRKEGQNVTLSCEQNLNHDAMYWYRQDPGQGLRLIYYSQIVNDFQKGDIAEGYSVSREKKESFPLTVTSAQKNPTAFYLCASRGGRALGELFFGEGSRLTVL.